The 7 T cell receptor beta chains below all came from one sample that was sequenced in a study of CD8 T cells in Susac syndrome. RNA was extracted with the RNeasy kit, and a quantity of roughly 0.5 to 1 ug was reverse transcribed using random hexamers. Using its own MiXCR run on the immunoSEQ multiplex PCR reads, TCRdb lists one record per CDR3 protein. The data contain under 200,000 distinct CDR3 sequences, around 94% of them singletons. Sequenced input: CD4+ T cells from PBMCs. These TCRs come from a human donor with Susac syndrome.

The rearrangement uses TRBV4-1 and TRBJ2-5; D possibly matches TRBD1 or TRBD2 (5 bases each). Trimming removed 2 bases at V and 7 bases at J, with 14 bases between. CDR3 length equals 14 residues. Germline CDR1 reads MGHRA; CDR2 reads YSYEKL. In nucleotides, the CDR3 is TGCGCCAGCAGCCAACCCGGGACCCTTGGGACCCAGTACTTC. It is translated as CASSQPGTLGTQYF.

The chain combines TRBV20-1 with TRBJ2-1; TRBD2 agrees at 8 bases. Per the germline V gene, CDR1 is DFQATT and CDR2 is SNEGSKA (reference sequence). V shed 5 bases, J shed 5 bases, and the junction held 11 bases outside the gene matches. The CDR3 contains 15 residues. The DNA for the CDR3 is TGCAGTGCTCCCTCTGCGGGGGGTTTTAACAATGAGCAGTTCTTC. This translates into CSAPSAGGFNNEQFF.

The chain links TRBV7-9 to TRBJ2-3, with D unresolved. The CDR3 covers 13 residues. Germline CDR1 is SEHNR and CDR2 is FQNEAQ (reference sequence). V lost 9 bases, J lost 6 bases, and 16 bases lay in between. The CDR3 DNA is TGTGCCAGTTCGTCTCTCGTGTCGGATACGCAGTATTTT. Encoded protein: CASSSLVSDTQYF.

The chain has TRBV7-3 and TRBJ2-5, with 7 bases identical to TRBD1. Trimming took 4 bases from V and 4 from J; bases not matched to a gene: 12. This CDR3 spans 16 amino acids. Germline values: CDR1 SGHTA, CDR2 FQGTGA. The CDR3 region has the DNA TGTGCCAGCAGCTCAAGGGGACGGACAGGAGGAGAGACCCAGTACTTC. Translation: CASSSRGRTGGETQYF.

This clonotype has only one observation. The CDR3 is CATSDWTGSTDTQYF. In DNA form, the CDR3 reads TGTGCCACCAGTGATTGGACGGGTAGCACAGATACGCAGTATTTT. V is TRBV24-1 and J is TRBJ2-3; D remains ambiguous. The CDR3 spans 15 residues. The V end lost 2 bases, the J end lost 0 bases, and 8 bases lay between the germline ends. CDR1 is KGHDR, CDR2 SFDVKD, per germline.

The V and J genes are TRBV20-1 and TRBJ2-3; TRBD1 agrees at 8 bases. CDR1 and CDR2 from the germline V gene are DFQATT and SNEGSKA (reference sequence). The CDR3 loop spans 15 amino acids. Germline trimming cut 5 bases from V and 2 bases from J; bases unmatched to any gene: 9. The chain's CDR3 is CSAFSRTGPTDTQYF. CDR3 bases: TGCAGTGCTTTTAGTCGGACAGGGCCCACAGATACGCAGTATTTT.

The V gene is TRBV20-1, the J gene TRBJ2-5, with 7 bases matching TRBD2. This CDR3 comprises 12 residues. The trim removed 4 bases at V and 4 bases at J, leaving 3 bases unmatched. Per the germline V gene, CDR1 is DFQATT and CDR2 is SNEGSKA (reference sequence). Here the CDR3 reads CSATQRGETQYF. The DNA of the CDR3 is TGCAGTGCTACTCAGCGGGGAGAGACCCAGTACTTC.